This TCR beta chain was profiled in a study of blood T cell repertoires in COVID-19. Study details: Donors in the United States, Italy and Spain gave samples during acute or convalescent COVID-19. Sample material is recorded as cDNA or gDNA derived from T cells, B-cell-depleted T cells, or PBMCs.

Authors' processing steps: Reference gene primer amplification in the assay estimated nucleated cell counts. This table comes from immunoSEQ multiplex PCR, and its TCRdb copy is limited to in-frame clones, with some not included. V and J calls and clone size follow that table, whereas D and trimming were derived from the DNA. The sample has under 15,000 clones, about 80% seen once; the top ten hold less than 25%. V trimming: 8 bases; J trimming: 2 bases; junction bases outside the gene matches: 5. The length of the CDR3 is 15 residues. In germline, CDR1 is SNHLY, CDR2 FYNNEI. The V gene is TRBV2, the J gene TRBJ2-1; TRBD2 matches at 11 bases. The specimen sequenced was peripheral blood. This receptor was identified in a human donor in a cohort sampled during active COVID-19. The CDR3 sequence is CASRTSGGAYNEQFF. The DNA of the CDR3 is TGTGCCAGCCGAACTAGCGGGGGAGCCTACAATGAGCAGTTCTTC.